This T cell receptor (beta chain) comes out of a study of T cells in localized non-small cell lung cancer. Study findings and constraints: Exceeding tumor, uninvolved adjacent lung had the highest T cell clonality.

Method: immunoSEQ multiplex PCR; TCRdb's copy keeps in-frame clones and lacks some. Here the sample spans approximately 14,000 clones, roughly 80% being singletons. As regards this clone: Antigen: not known.

The input for sequencing was peripheral blood, taken before any cancer treatment. The sequence derives from a female donor older than 55 with stage I squamous cell lung carcinoma.

The CDR3 bases are TGTGCCAGCAGCTATAGGGGACAGGGGAACACTGAAGCTTTCTTT. Its translation is CASSYRGQGNTEAFF. The J gene is TRBJ1-1, the V gene TRBV11-1; 9 positions agree with TRBD1. J gave up 1 base and V 4 bases, and 4 bases lay outside the gene matches. CDR1 is SGHAT and CDR2 is FQDESV in the germline V gene (reference sequence). The CDR3 sequence is 15 residues long.